Sequencing of this TCR beta chain was carried out in a study of identical twins. Study-wide results and limits: Out-of-frame TCR alpha sharing observed in monozygotic twins exceeded model estimates.

This clonotype was picked up a small number of times. What it recognizes is unknown. In TCRdb, the 5' RACE reads were re-called with MiXCR into one record per CDR3 protein. Here the sample spans 690,000 or so distinct CDR3 sequences, around 6% being singletons. Trimming pared 8 bases from V and 7 bases from J, leaving 24 bases between. Germline V gene sequence: CDR1 MNHEY, CDR2 SMNVEV (reference sequence). The CDR3 covers 16 residues. Material: naive T cells sorted from blood. The V and J genes are TRBV27 and TRBJ2-1; D gene unclear. The sequence was collected from a man aged 18 to 35 in good health. Written as DNA, the CDR3 is TGTGCCAGCTTAAACGATGGCTACACTTCAATGAATGAGCAGTTCTTC. Its protein product is CASLNDGYTSMNEQFF.